Below, 10 T cell receptor beta chains from the same sample are listed, as sequenced in a study of cytomegalovirus exposure and HLA in healthy donors. Primers: 60 Vbeta forward and 13 Jbeta reverse. The repertoire was sequenced with immunoSEQ multiplex PCR; TCRdb's copy has only in-frame clones and lacks some. The repertoire holds over 70,000 clones, with 65% to 85% as singletons. The sample comprised PBMCs. The receptors were sampled from a man younger than 35 in good health and CMV-seronegative.

The chain combines TRBV15 with TRBJ2-5; TRBD2 agrees at 11 bases. CDR1 is LNHNV, CDR2 YYDKDF, per germline (reference sequence). CDR3 length: 17 amino acids. The V segment lost 0 bases and the J segment 4 bases; nucleotides outside the gene matches: 7. In DNA, the CDR3 is TGTGCCACCAGCAGAGATTTTAGCGGGGGGGCGAGAGAGACCCAGTACTTC. Its translation: CATSRDFSGGARETQYF.

The V call is TRBV28, the J call TRBJ2-7; 9 bases match TRBD1. J gave up 0 bases and V 4 bases, and 10 bases lay outside the gene matches. This CDR3 has 17 residues. Germline values: CDR1 MDHEN, CDR2 SYDVKM. CDR3 protein: CASSYGPGQGRSYEQYF. The CDR3 DNA is TGTGCCAGCAGTTACGGACCGGGACAGGGCCGCTCCTACGAGCAGTACTTC.

This clone occurred once. This chain connects TRBV7-9 to TRBJ1-6, with a tentative D call TRBD1 (5 bases). The germline V and J ends were trimmed by 3 bases and 5 bases, with 11 bases remaining between them. The CDR3 is 15 residues long. Germline-derived CDR1 and CDR2 are SEHNR and FQNEAQ (reference sequence). The CDR3 here is CASSFSGVDNSPLHF. CDR3 nucleotides: TGTGCCAGCAGCTTTTCGGGGGTGGATAATTCACCCCTCCACTTT. Supplemented by reference TRBV7-9 and TRBJ1-6, the full variable domain reads DTGVSQNPRHKITKRGQNVTFRCDPISEHNRLYWYRQTLGQGPEFLTYFQNEAQLEKSRLLSDRFSAERPKGSFSTLEIQRTEQGDSAMYLCASSFSGVDNSPLHFGNGTRLTVT.

V and J are TRBV21-1 and TRBJ1-1; no check of the table's D call, TRBD1, against the DNA was made. TRBV21-1 is a known pseudogene. The CDR3 is made up of 14 amino acids. CDR3 DNA sequence: TGTGCCAGCAGCAAAGCAAGAGACAGGGGGGGGGCTTTCTTT. As protein: CASSKARDRGGAFF.

This chain connects TRBV6-1 to TRBJ1-4; a possible D gene is TRBD1 (6 bases). V gave up 8 bases and J gave up 2 bases, with 12 bases separating them. The germline CDR1 and CDR2 sequences are MNHNS and SASEGT. The CDR3 totals 14 residues. The CDR3, as DNA: TGTGCCAGCGCCACAGGGATGACTAATGAAAAACTGTTTTTT. It specifies CASATGMTNEKLFF.

The genes are TRBV19 and TRBJ1-2; the match to TRBD1 covers 9 bases. Losses at the gene ends were 9 bases for V and 4 bases for J; bases not matched to a gene: 3. In germline, CDR1 is LNHDA, CDR2 SQIVND (reference sequence). The CDR3 consists of 12 residues. The CDR3 sequence is CASRDRVYGYTF. The CDR3 coding sequence is TGTGCCAGCCGGGACAGGGTCTATGGCTACACCTTC.

DNA of the CDR3: TGTGCCAGCAGCGTACTAGCGGGGTCTCAAGAGACCCAGTACTTC. Its translation: CASSVLAGSQETQYF. The chain links TRBV9 to TRBJ2-7; 9 nucleotides match TRBD2. The assigned J gene may be wrong: the sequence end matches TRBJ2-5 better. The CDR3 runs to 15 residues. CDR1 and CDR2 (germline): SGDLS, YYNGEE.

Only a few counts were recorded for this clone. The germline gene is not matched at one end of the junction; a read error may be the cause. The rearrangement links TRBV6-5 to TRBJ1-2; D possibly corresponds to TRBD1 (6 bases). CDR1 and CDR2 (germline): MNHEY, SVGAGI. This CDR3 has 11 amino acids. CDR3 loop: CASSYSRGTPF. CDR3 DNA: TGTGCCAGCAGTTACTCGAGGGGGACCCCCTTC.

This chain links TRBV9 with TRBJ1-1; D is perhaps TRBD1 (6 bases). V shed 3 bases and J shed 10 bases, with 16 bases lying between them. The CDR3 is made up of 13 amino acids. In germline, CDR1 is SGDLS, CDR2 YYNGEE. In DNA form, the CDR3 reads TGTGCCAGCAGCGACCGGGACATCTCGGGAGCTTTCTTT. As protein: CASSDRDISGAFF.

The rearrangement uses TRBV27 and TRBJ1-5; D is possibly TRBD1 (5 bases). This CDR3 contains 18 residues. Germline V CDR1 and CDR2: MNHEY, SMNVEV (reference sequence). Trimming left V 7 bases short and J 7 bases short, with 29 bases between. The CDR3 DNA sequence: TGTGCCAGCATAGGGAAAATTGGACGTTCCCTCGGGGGGCAGCCCCAGCATTTT. Amino acid sequence: CASIGKIGRSLGGQPQHF.